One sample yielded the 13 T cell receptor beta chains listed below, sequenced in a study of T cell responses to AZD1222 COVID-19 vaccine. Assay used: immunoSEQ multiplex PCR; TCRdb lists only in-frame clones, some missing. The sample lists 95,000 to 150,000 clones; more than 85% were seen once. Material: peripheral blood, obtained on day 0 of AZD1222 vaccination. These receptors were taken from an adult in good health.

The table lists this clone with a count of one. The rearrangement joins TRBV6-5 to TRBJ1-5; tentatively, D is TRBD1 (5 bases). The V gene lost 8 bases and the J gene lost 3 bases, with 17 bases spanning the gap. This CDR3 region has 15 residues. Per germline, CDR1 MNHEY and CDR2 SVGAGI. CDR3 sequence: CASPYRRTSNQPQHF. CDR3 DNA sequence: TGTGCCAGCCCCTATAGAAGGACATCCAATCAGCCCCAGCATTTT.

CDR3 protein: CASSLAGLAGDEQFF. CDR3 bases: TGCGCCAGCAGCTTGGCCGGACTAGCAGGAGATGAGCAGTTCTTC. The genes are TRBV5-1 and TRBJ2-1, with TRBD2 matching over 8 bases. Germline values: CDR1 SGHRS, CDR2 YFSETQ. The length of the CDR3 is 15 residues. Trimming cost V 0 bases and J 8 bases; bases outside gene matches: 7.

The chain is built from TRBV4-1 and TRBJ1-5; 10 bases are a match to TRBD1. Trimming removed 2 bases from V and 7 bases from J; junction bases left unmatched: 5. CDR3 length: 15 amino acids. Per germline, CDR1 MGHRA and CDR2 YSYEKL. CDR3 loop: CASSQTGTGAQPQHF. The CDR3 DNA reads TGCGCCAGCAGCCAAACCGGGACAGGGGCCCAGCCCCAGCATTTT.

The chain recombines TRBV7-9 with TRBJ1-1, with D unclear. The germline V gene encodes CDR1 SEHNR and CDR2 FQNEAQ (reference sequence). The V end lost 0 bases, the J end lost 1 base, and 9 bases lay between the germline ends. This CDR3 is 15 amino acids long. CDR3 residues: CASSLAGQENTEAFF. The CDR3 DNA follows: TGTGCCAGCAGCTTAGCCGGTCAGGAGAACACTGAAGCTTTCTTT.

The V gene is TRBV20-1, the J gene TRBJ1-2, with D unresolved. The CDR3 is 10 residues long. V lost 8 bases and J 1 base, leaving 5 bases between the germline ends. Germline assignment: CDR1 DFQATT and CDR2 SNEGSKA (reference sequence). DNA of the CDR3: TGCAGTTCTTTTAACTATGGCTACACCTTC. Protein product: CSSFNYGYTF.

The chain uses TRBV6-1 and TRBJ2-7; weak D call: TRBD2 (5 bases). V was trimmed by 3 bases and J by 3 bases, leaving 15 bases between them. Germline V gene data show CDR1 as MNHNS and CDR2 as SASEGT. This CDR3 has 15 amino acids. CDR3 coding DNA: TGTGCCAGCAGTGACGAGGGCACCTCCGTCTACGAGCAGTACTTC. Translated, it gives CASSDEGTSVYEQYF.

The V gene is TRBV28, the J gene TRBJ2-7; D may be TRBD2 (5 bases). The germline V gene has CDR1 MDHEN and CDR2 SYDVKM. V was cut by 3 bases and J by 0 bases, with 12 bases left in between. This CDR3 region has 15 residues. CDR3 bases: TGTGCCAGCAGTTTGTTATTAGGGAGCTCCTACGAGCAGTACTTC. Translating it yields CASSLLLGSSYEQYF.

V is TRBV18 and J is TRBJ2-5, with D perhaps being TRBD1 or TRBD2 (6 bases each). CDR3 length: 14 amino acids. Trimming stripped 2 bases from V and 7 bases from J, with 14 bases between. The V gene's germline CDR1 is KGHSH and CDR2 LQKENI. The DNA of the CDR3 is TGTGCCAGCTCACCAGGGTTACAGGGAGGGACCCAGTACTTC. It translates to CASSPGLQGGTQYF.

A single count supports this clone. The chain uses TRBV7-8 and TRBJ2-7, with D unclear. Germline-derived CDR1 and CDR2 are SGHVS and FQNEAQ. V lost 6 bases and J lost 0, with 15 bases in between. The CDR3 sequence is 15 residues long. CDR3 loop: CASSSWQVSSYEQYF. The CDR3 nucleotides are TGTGCCAGCAGTTCGTGGCAGGTCAGCTCCTACGAGCAGTACTTC.

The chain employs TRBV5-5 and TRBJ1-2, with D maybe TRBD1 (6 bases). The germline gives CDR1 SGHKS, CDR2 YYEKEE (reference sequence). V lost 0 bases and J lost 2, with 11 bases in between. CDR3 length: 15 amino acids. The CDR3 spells CASSLVLRGNYGYTF. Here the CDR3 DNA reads TGTGCCAGCAGCTTGGTCCTCAGGGGAAACTATGGCTACACCTTC. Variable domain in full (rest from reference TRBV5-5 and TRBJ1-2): DAGVTQSPTHLIKTRGQQVTLRCSPISGHKSVSWYQQVLGQGPQFIFQYYEKEERGRGNFPDRFSARQFPNYSSELNVNALLLGDSALYLCASSLVLRGNYGYTFGSGTRLTVV.

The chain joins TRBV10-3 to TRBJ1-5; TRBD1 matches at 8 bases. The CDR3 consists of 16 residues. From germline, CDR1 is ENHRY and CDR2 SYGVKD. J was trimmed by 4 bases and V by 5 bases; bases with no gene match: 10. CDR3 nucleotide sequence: TGTGCCATCAGTCCCGACAGGGGAGGAGGGAATCAGCCCCAGCATTTT. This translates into CAISPDRGGGNQPQHF.

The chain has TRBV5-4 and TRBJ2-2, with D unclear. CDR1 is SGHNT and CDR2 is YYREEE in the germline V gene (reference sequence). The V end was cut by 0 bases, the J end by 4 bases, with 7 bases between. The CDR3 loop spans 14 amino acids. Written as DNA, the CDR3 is TGTGCCAGCAGCTTGGACCTGGCCACCGGGGAGCTGTTTTTT. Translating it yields CASSLDLATGELFF.

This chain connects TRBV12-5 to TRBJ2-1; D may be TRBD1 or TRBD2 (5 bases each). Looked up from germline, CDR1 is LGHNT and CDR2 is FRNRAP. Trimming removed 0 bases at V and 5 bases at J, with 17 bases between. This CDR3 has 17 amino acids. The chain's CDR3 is CASGLVRDGEINNEQFF. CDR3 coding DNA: TGTGCTAGTGGTTTGGTACGGGACGGGGAGATTAACAATGAGCAGTTCTTC.